Presented here are 18 T cell receptor beta chains from one specimen sequenced in a study of T cells expressing NK-cell markers. TCRdb re-analyzed the 5' RACE reads; it lists each CDR3 protein once, without DNA. This sample's clone table lists over 250,000 distinct CDR3 sequences. What was sequenced was blood T cells: a sorted CD56 or NKG2C T cell subset, CD4+ or CD8+ T cells, or bulk PBMC T cells (not recorded which). The receptor set was obtained from a woman between 18 and 70 years old in good health.

The rearrangement links TRBV30 to TRBJ2-6; the TRBD2 assignment by TCRdb is unverifiable without DNA. From germline, CDR1 is GTSNPN and CDR2 SVGIG (reference sequence). The CDR3 contains 14 residues. The CDR3 is CAWSRRAGANVLTF.

V usage is TRBV10-3 and J usage is TRBJ2-5. The CDR3 sequence is 12 residues long. Germline values: CDR1 ENHRY, CDR2 SYGVKD. The CDR3 loop reads CAISGPQETQYF.

The J gene is TRBJ2-1, the V gene TRBV24-1; absent DNA, TCRdb's TRBD2 call cannot be checked. CDR3 length: 15 residues. In germline, CDR1 is KGHDR, CDR2 SFDVKD. The CDR3 reads CATSASGGSYNEQFF.

This chain connects TRBV6-5 to TRBJ1-2; lacking DNA, the TRBD1 call made by TCRdb goes unchecked. Per the germline V gene, CDR1 is MNHEY and CDR2 is SVGAGI. CDR3 length: 15 residues. The CDR3 here is CASSSRQAGIVGYTF.

J is TRBJ2-1 and V is TRBV4-3. The CDR3 contains 14 residues. Germline lookup yields CDR1 LGHNA and CDR2 YSLEER. CDR3: CASSQEAAHNEQFF.

The J gene is TRBJ2-3, the V gene TRBV18; checking the TCRdb D call of TRBD1 is not possible without DNA. The V gene's germline CDR1 is KGHSH and CDR2 LQKENI. The CDR3 has 14 amino acids. The CDR3 loop is CATPDRVNTDTQYF.

The chain links TRBV28 to TRBJ1-4; TCRdb's D gene call, TRBD1, goes unchecked for lack of DNA. The CDR3 is 18 residues long. Looked up from germline, CDR1 is MDHEN and CDR2 is SYDVKM. This CDR3 is CASSSTGGSLGTNEKLFF.

The chain recombines TRBV11-2 with TRBJ1-2; no DNA is available, so the TRBD1 call from TCRdb remains unchecked. CDR3 length: 13 residues. In germline, CDR1 is SGHAT, CDR2 FQNNGV. CDR3 region: CASSRDRGNGYTF.

J is TRBJ1-1 and V is TRBV7-9; TCRdb indicates TRBD1, and absent DNA this call remains unverified. The germline gives CDR1 SEHNR, CDR2 FQNEAQ (reference sequence). This CDR3 contains 17 residues. The CDR3 here is CASSLSDFGKKDTEAFF.

This CDR3 reads CASSLARTAQETQYF. The gene calls are TRBV7-2 and TRBJ2-5; the TRBD2 assignment by TCRdb is unverifiable without DNA. Per the germline V gene, CDR1 is SGHTA and CDR2 is FQGNSA. The CDR3 covers 15 residues.

The V gene is TRBV20-1, the J gene TRBJ2-7; no DNA is available, so the TRBD2 call from TCRdb remains unchecked. The CDR3 is 11 residues long. CDR1 DFQATT and CDR2 SNEGSKA come from the germline V gene (reference sequence). CDR3 in amino acids: CSAFVGGRENF.

The chain has TRBV28 and TRBJ1-3; the TCRdb call, TRBD1, lacks DNA for checking. The CDR3 runs 15 residues. In germline, CDR1 is MDHEN, CDR2 SYDVKM. This chain's CDR3 is CASSLRGTPGNTIYF.

The gene calls are TRBV2 and TRBJ1-1; TCRdb picks TRBD1, but there is no DNA to check that call. The CDR3 is 14 amino acids. Germline V gene data show CDR1 as SNHLY and CDR2 as FYNNEI. The CDR3 spells CASRGPGTLTEAFF.

The chain recombines TRBV20-1 with TRBJ2-7. Looked up from germline, CDR1 is DFQATT and CDR2 is SNEGSKA (reference sequence). The CDR3 consists of 13 residues. CDR3 residues: CSARDPYLGWQYF.

V gene TRBV7-8 combines with J gene TRBJ2-3; the TRBD2 assignment by TCRdb is unverifiable without DNA. The CDR3 consists of 15 residues. The germline CDR1 and CDR2 sequences are SGHVS and FQNEAQ. This CDR3 is CASTTGAGGADTQYF.

The chain employs TRBV27 and TRBJ2-3; TCRdb picks TRBD2, but there is no DNA to check that call. This CDR3 is 14 amino acids long. Germline-derived CDR1 and CDR2 are MNHEY and SMNVEV (reference sequence). CDR3 region: CASSLSSGGNTQYF.

The chain employs TRBV6-1 and TRBJ2-3; TCRdb calls TRBD2, which cannot be checked without DNA. CDR1 is MNHNS and CDR2 is SASEGT in the germline V gene. This CDR3 spans 16 amino acids. The CDR3 loop reads CASSSPGLADTDTQYF.

The chain uses TRBV6-5 and TRBJ1-1; TCRdb names TRBD1, which stays unverified in the absence of DNA. This CDR3 contains 14 residues. CDR1 is MNHEY and CDR2 is SVGAGI in the germline V gene. The CDR3 reads CASSYSGGRTEAFF.